This T cell receptor beta chain comes out of a study of T-cell reconstitution after alpha-beta-depleted transplantation in children. V was trimmed by 6 bases and J by 5 bases, leaving 7 bases between them. Germline assignment: CDR1 ENHRY and CDR2 SYGVKD. The CDR3 consists of 11 residues. Findings and caveats of the study: Expanded clones from the graft, numbering several hundred, reportedly supplied alpha-beta T cells about two months after transplant. Most T-cell counts and diversity one year after the transplant came from T cells that were newly produced. Several patients had high TCRbeta diversity at day 60; it came from surviving recipient T cells and thymic progenitors.

Unique molecular identifiers featured in how the TCRbeta library was prepared. One entry per CDR3 protein, called by TCRdb with MiXCR from the PCR reads. The table lists under 400,000 distinct CDR3 sequences, over 20% of them singletons. In regard to this clonotype: Its antigen is unidentified.

This sample comprised PBMCs, mostly from graft donor cells, obtained 180 days after TCRalphabeta/CD19-depleted stem cell transplant. This sequence joins TRBV10-3 and TRBJ1-1; D not resolved. This receptor was obtained from a male patient between 10 and 17 years old who had a stem cell transplant for acute lymphoblastic leukemia, so the T cells may come from the graft donor. The CDR3 here is CAIRGGTEAFF. CDR3 in DNA: TGTGCCATCAGGGGTGGTACTGAAGCTTTCTTT.